This TCR beta chain stems from a study of beta chain features in type 1 diabetes. General observations from the study: Because the template was cDNA, high-expressing cells might be over-represented. TCRB repertoires of naive, central memory and Treg cells appeared more similar among patients than among healthy donors.

Comments on this clone: Its target is not known.

Donors contributed one heparinised blood draw apiece, averaging about 110 mL. Each sorted fraction was over 95% pure. Every isolated RNA sample was fully reverse transcribed, so sequencing captured expressed TCRB transcripts. The protocol was immunoSEQ multiplex PCR, while the TCRdb copy is restricted to in-frame clones and leaves out a portion. The sample includes 360,000 or so clones, roughly a fifth of them seen just once. The CDR3 loop spans 14 amino acids. CDR1 LGHNT and CDR2 FRNRAP come from the germline V gene. Losses at the gene ends were 11 bases for V and 5 bases for J; bases not matched to a gene: 9.

The V gene is TRBV12-5, the J gene TRBJ2-1; 10 bases map to TRBD2. The TCR was taken from a woman aged 18-29 years in good health. Sequences were obtained from naive CD4+ T cells from blood. The DNA for the CDR3 is TGTGCTGGGTCCCCGGGACTAGCGCACAATGAGCAGTTCTTC. Amino acid sequence: CAGSPGLAHNEQFF.